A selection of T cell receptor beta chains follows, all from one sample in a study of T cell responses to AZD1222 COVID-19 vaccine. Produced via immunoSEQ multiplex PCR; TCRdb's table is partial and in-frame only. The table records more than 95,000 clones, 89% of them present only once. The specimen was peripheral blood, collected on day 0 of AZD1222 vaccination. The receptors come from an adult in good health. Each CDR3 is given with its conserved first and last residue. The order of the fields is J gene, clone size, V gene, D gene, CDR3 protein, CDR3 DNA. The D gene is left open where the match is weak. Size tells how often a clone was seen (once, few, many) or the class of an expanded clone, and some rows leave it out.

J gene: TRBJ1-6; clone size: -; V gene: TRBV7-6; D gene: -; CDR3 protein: CASSLVGGGSYNSPLHF; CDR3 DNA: TGTGCCAGCAGCTTAGTAGGCGGTGGCTCCTATAATTCACCCCTCCACTTT
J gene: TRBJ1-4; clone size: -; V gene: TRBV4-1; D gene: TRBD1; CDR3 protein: CASSQVGDRGGKLFF; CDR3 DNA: TGCGCCAGCAGCCAAGTAGGGGACAGGGGCGGAAAACTGTTTTTT
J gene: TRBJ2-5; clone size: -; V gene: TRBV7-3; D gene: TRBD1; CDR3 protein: CASSPGGSSQETQYF; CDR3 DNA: TGTGCCAGCAGCCCAGGGGGCTCATCACAAGAGACCCAGTACTTC
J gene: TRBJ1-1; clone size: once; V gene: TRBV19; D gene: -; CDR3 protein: CASSPGSTEAFF; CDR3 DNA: TGTGCCAGTAGTCCAGGCTCCACTGAAGCTTTCTTT
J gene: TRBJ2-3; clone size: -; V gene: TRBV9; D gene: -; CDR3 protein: CASSVGPGTSTDTQYF; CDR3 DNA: TGTGCCAGCAGCGTGGGACCCGGGACAAGCACAGATACGCAGTATTTT
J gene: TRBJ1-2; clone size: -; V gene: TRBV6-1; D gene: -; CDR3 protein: CASSESARGYLYGYTF; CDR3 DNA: TGTGCCAGCAGTGAATCCGCGAGGGGTTATCTGTATGGCTACACCTTC
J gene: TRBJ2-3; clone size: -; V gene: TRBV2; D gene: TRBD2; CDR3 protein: CASSEVAGASDTQYF; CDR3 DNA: TGTGCCAGCAGTGAGGTAGCGGGGGCATCAGATACGCAGTATTTT
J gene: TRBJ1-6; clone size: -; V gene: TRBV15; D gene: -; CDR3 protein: CATSRGVLFSSYNSPLHF; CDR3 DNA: TGTGCCACCAGCAGAGGGGTTTTGTTTAGCTCCTATAATTCACCCCTCCACTTT
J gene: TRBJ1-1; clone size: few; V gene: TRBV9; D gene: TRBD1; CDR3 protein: CASSPTGPEAFF; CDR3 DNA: TGTGCCAGCAGCCCGACAGGGCCTGAAGCTTTCTTT
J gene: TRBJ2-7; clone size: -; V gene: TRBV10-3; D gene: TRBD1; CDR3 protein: CAISDRVPGTGYEQYF; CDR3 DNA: TGTGCCATCAGTGATAGGGTCCCAGGGACAGGGTATGAGCAGTACTTC
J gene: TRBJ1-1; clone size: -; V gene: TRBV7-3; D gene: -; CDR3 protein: CASSLIHRRTEAFF; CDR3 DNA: TGTGCCAGCAGCCTGATCCATCGGAGGACTGAAGCTTTCTTT
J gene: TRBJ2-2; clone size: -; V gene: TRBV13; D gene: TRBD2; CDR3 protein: CASSGGGLYTGELFF; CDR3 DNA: TGTGCCAGCAGCGGCGGGGGGCTATACACCGGGGAGCTGTTTTTT
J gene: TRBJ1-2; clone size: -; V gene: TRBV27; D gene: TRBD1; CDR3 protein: CASSYRTGPTNYGYTF; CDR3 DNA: TGTGCCAGCAGTTACCGGACAGGGCCTACTAACTATGGCTACACCTTC
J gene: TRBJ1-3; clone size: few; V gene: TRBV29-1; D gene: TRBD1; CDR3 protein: CSVGQGAGNTIYF; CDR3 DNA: TGCAGCGTTGGACAGGGGGCAGGAAACACCATATATTTT
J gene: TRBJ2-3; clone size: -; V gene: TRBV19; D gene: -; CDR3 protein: CASSISRGGPGDTQYF; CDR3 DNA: TGTGCCAGTAGTATCTCTCGTGGGGGGCCGGGAGATACGCAGTATTTT
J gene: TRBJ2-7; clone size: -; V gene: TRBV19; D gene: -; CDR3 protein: CASSMDLTGELSYEQYF; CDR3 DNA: TGTGCCAGTAGTATGGACCTAACGGGGGAACTTTCCTACGAGCAGTACTTC
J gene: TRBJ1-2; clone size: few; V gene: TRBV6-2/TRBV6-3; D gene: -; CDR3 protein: CASSYGGVAFYGYTF; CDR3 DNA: TGTGCCAGCAGTTACGGCGGCGTCGCCTTCTATGGCTACACCTTC